These 20 T cell receptor beta chains were all obtained from the same sample, sequenced in a study of T cell responses to AZD1222 COVID-19 vaccine. Using immunoSEQ multiplex PCR, the repertoire was profiled, and TCRdb retains in-frame clones only, with some absent. The sample has 150,000 to 200,000 clones, roughly 92% seen once. Specimen: peripheral blood, collected on day 0 of AZD1222 vaccination. These receptors all come from an adult in good health.

The chain recombines TRBV19 with TRBJ1-1; unclear D gene. V gave up 5 bases and J gave up 1 base, with 11 bases separating them. Germline-derived CDR1 and CDR2 are LNHDA and SQIVND (reference sequence). The CDR3 has 14 amino acids. CDR3 sequence (DNA): TGTGCCAGTAGTGTACAAAATAAGAACACTGAAGCTTTCTTT. This encodes CASSVQNKNTEAFF.

The chain couples TRBV19 to TRBJ2-2, with unresolved D. CDR1 and CDR2 from the germline V gene are LNHDA and SQIVND (reference sequence). CDR3 size: 14 residues. V was pared by 6 bases and J by 6 bases, with 14 bases between. The CDR3, as DNA: TGTGCCAGTAGCATGTATAGAGGCGCCGGGGAGCTGTTTTTT. Amino acids: CASSMYRGAGELFF.

The DNA for the CDR3 is TGTGCCAGCAGTCCCCCCCCGGGACAGGGGGCCTACGAGCAGTACGTC. Its protein product is CASSPPPGQGAYEQYV. The chain uses TRBV5-6 and TRBJ2-7, with TRBD1 identical over 11 bases. From germline, CDR1 is SGHDT and CDR2 YYEEEE. Trimming cost V 5 bases and J 2 bases; bases outside gene matches: 9. The CDR3 loop spans 16 amino acids.

The V gene is TRBV7-2, the J gene TRBJ2-3; TRBD2 is a possible D gene (5 bases). Germline CDR1 and CDR2: SGHTA and FQGNSA. CDR3 length equals 17 residues. Trimming took off 1 base at V and 1 base at J, with 15 bases between the two ends. DNA for the CDR3: TGTGCCAGCAGCTTAGATTTGACGGGGAGTGGCACAGATACGCAGTATTTT. Its translation is CASSLDLTGSGTDTQYF.

The rearrangement links TRBV6-2 or TRBV6-3 to TRBJ1-5; D gene ambiguous. Trimming stripped 2 bases from V and 2 bases from J, with 4 bases between. CDR3 length: 13 amino acids. The germline V gene encodes CDR1 MNHEY and CDR2 SVGEGT. The CDR3 bases are TGTGCCAGCAGTTACCAGGGCAATCAGCCCCAGCATTTT. Encoded protein: CASSYQGNQPQHF.

This chain uses TRBV9 with TRBJ1-2, with D possibly being TRBD1 (5 bases). Germline V gene sequence: CDR1 SGDLS, CDR2 YYNGEE. V was trimmed by 4 bases and J by 5 bases, leaving 18 bases between them. This CDR3 has 15 residues. CDR3 coding DNA: TGTGCCAGCAGCCCCGAGGTTGGGGAGGGGTATGGCTACACCTTC. Its protein is CASSPEVGEGYGYTF.

The rearrangement joins TRBV19 to TRBJ1-2; TRBD1 matches at 9 bases. Germline V CDR1 and CDR2: LNHDA, SQIVND (reference sequence). V lost 6 bases and J lost 5; bases outside the gene matches: 10. The CDR3 runs 15 residues. CDR3 nucleotides: TGTGCCAGTAGCAGTACAGGGGGCGCGGGGTATGGCTACACCTTC. It encodes CASSSTGGAGYGYTF.

The rearrangement links TRBV7-2 to TRBJ1-4; the match to TRBD1 covers 7 bases. The CDR3 extends over 16 amino acids. The V gene end was trimmed by 5 bases and the J gene end by 5 bases; junction bases not matched to a gene: 11. Germline V gene sequence: CDR1 SGHTA, CDR2 FQGNSA. The CDR3 sequence is CASSLSHRGFNEKLFF. The CDR3 region has the DNA TGTGCCAGCAGCCTCTCTCACAGGGGTTTCAATGAAAAACTGTTTTTT.

V and J are TRBV5-1 and TRBJ2-1; D gene ambiguous. Trimming cost V 3 bases and J 8 bases, with 9 bases left between them. In germline, CDR1 is SGHRS, CDR2 YFSETQ. CDR3 length: 12 amino acids. The CDR3, as DNA: TGCGCCAGCAGCTATTTAAACGATGAGCAGTTCTTC. This translates into CASSYLNDEQFF.

This chain joins TRBV7-8 and TRBJ1-5; no definite D call. The CDR3 runs to 14 residues. Germline loops: CDR1 SGHVS, CDR2 FQNEAQ. V was shortened by 4 bases and J by 5 bases, with 12 bases between the two germline ends. The CDR3 DNA sequence: TGTGCCAGCAGCTCCGATCTAAGCCATCAGCCCCAGCATTTT. It translates to CASSSDLSHQPQHF.

The chain employs TRBV2 and TRBJ2-6; a weak D match, TRBD2 (5 bases). Germline V gene data show CDR1 as SNHLY and CDR2 as FYNNEI. This CDR3 is 15 amino acids long. Deletions cut 7 bases from V and 0 bases from J, with 10 bases between. The CDR3 DNA is TGTGCCAGCACGGGATCTACCTCTGGGGCCAACGTCCTGACTTTC. Its translation: CASTGSTSGANVLTF.

CDR3: CATSDKSSGNTIYF. Here the CDR3 DNA reads TGTGCCACCAGTGATAAAAGCTCTGGAAACACCATATATTTT. V gene TRBV24-1 combines with J gene TRBJ1-3; D remains unclear. The germline gives CDR1 KGHDR, CDR2 SFDVKD. V was shortened by 3 bases and J by 0 bases, with 5 bases between the two germline ends. This CDR3 is built from 14 residues.

The rearrangement joins TRBV7-8 to TRBJ2-7; 10 bases are a match to TRBD1. There are 14 residues in the CDR3. Germline CDR1 SGHVS, CDR2 FQNEAQ. With 5 bases clipped from V and 5 bases from J, the junction kept 6 bases outside the gene matches. CDR3 protein: CASSLRDRGDEQYF. The CDR3 DNA reads TGTGCCAGCAGCCTCCGGGACAGGGGCGACGAGCAGTACTTC.

The chain links TRBV27 to TRBJ1-1; D is uncertain. This CDR3 contains 13 residues. Per germline, CDR1 MNHEY and CDR2 SMNVEV (reference sequence). The V gene lost 4 bases and the J gene lost 0 bases, with 6 bases spanning the gap. CDR3 DNA: TGTGCCAGCAGTTCCGGTCTGAACACTGAAGCTTTCTTT. Translating it yields CASSSGLNTEAFF.

The chain employs TRBV9 and TRBJ2-3, with TRBD1 matching over 8 bases. Per germline, CDR1 SGDLS and CDR2 YYNGEE. This CDR3 has 15 amino acids. With 7 bases clipped from V and 2 bases from J, the junction kept 9 bases outside the gene matches. In DNA form, the CDR3 reads TGTGCCAGCTCCTCAGGGGGCAGGAACACAGATACGCAGTATTTT. Amino acid sequence: CASSSGGRNTDTQYF.

V is TRBV6-5 and J is TRBJ1-4; D gene unclear. This CDR3 is built from 15 residues. Germline-derived CDR1 and CDR2 are MNHEY and SVGAGI. V lost 8 bases and J lost 5, with 18 bases in between. CDR3 DNA sequence: TGTGCCAGCTATTCGGTCCGAGGGCCGAATGAAAAACTGTTTTTT. Protein sequence: CASYSVRGPNEKLFF.

The chain couples TRBV2 to TRBJ1-2; 8 bases are a match to TRBD1. V lost 2 bases, J lost 5 bases, and 7 bases stayed unmatched. Per germline, CDR1 SNHLY and CDR2 FYNNEI. The CDR3 is 15 residues long. This CDR3 reads CASSELGTGGYGYTF. CDR3 coding DNA: TGTGCCAGCAGTGAATTGGGTACAGGGGGGTATGGCTACACCTTC.

The genes are TRBV27 and TRBJ1-6; maybe TRBD1 (6 bases). CDR3 length equals 15 residues. The germline CDR1 and CDR2 sequences are MNHEY and SMNVEV (reference sequence). The V end lost 3 bases, the J end lost 6 bases, and 12 bases lay between the germline ends. The CDR3 coding sequence is TGTGCCAGCAGTTTCGCGGACAGCCTTAATTCACCCCTCCACTTT. Protein: CASSFADSLNSPLHF.

The sample holds one count of this clone. The genes are TRBV2 and TRBJ1-2; possibly TRBD1 for D (6 bases). The germline V gene encodes CDR1 SNHLY and CDR2 FYNNEI. V lost 2 bases and J lost 7, with 14 bases in between. The CDR3 consists of 14 residues. Here the CDR3 reads CASSERGGRSGYTF. CDR3 nucleotides: TGTGCCAGCAGTGAAAGGGGGGGTCGTAGTGGCTACACCTTC.

V usage is TRBV4-2 and J usage is TRBJ1-3; D not resolved. Between the trimmed V and J ends, which lost 0 bases and 2 bases, there was a span of 8 bases. Germline lookup yields CDR1 LGHNA and CDR2 YNFKEQ. CDR3 size: 15 residues. CDR3 DNA: TGTGCCAGCAGCCAAGATCTGAATACTGGAAACACCATATATTTT. Amino acid sequence: CASSQDLNTGNTIYF.